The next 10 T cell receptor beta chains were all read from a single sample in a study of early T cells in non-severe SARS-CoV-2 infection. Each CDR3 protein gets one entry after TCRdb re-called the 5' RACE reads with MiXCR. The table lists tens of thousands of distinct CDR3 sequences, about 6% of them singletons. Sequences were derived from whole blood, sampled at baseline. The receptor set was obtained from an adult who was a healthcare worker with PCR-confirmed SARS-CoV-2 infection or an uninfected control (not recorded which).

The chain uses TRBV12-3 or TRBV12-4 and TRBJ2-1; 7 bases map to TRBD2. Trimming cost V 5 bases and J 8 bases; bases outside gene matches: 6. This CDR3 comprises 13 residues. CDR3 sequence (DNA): TGTGCCAGCAGTAGCGGGATGTTATATGAGCAGTTCTTC. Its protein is CASSSGMLYEQFF.

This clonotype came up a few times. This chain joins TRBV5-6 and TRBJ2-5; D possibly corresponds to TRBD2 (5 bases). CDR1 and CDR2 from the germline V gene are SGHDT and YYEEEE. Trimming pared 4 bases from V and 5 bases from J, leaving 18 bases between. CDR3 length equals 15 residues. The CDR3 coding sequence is TGTGCCAGCAGCAATTATGCCCCACGGGGTGAGACCCAGTACTTC. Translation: CASSNYAPRGETQYF.

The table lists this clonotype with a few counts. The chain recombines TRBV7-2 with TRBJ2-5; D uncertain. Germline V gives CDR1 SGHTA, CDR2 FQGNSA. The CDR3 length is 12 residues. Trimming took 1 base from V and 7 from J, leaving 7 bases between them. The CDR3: CASSLVGGTQYF. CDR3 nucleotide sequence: TGTGCCAGCAGCTTAGTGGGCGGGACCCAGTACTTC.

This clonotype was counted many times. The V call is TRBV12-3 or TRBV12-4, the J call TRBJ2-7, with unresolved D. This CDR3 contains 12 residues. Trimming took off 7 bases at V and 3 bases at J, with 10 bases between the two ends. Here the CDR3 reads CASTSTNYEQYF. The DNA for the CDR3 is TGTGCCAGCACAAGCACAAACTACGAGCAGTACTTC.

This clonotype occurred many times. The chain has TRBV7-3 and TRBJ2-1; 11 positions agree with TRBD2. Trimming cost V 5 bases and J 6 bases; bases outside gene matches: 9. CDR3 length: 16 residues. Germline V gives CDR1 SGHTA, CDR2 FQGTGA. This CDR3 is CASSPHSGRAGNEQFF. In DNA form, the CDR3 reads TGTGCCAGCAGCCCCCATAGCGGGAGGGCCGGCAATGAGCAGTTCTTC.

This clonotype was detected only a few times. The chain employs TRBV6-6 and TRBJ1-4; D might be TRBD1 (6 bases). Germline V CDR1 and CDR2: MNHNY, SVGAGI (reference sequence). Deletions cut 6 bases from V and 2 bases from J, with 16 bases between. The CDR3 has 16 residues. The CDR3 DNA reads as TGTGCCAGCAGAGAAAGGGGGGCCGGTACTAATGAAAAACTGTTTTTT. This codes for CASRERGAGTNEKLFF.

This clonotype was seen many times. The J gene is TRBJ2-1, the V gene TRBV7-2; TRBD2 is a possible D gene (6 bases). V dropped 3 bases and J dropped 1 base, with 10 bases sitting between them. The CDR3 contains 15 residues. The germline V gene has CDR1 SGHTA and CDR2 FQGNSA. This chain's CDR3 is CASSFGGSSYNEQFF. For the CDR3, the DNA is TGTGCCAGCAGCTTCGGGGGTTCTTCCTACAATGAGCAGTTCTTC.

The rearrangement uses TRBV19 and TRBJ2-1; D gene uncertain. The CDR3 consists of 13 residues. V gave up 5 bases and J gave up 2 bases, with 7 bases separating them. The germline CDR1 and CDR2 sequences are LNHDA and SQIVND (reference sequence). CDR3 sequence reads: CASSPRAYNEQFF. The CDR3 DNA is TGTGCCAGTAGTCCTAGGGCCTACAATGAGCAGTTCTTC. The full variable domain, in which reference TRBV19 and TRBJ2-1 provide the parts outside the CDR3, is DGGITQSPKYLFRKEGQNVTLSCEQNLNHDAMYWYRQDPGQGLRLIYYSQIVNDFQKGDIAEGYSVSREKKESFPLTVTSAQKNPTAFYLCASSPRAYNEQFFGPGTRLTVL.

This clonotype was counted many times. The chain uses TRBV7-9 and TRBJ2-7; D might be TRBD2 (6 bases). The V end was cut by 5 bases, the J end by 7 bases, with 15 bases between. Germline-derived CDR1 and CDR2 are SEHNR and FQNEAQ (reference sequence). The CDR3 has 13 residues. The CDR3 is CASSPGLGREQYF. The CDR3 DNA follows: TGTGCCAGCAGCCCGGGACTGGGGAGGGAGCAGTACTTC.

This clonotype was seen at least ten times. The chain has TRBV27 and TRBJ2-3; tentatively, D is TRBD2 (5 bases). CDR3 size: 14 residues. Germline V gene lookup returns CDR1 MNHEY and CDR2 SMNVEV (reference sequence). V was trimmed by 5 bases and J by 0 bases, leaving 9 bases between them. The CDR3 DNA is TGTGCCAGCAGTCCTCGGACTAGCACAGATACGCAGTATTTT. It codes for CASSPRTSTDTQYF.